This is a list of T cell receptor beta chains from one sample in a study of T cells in Graves' hyperthyroidism and ophthalmopathy. TCRdb reprocessed the multiplex PCR reads via MiXCR and lists one record per CDR3 protein. The data show 530,000 or so distinct CDR3 sequences, roughly 15% seen once. The specimen sequenced was blood. Receptor source: a woman under 30 with Graves' ophthalmopathy. The CDR3 runs from the conserved cysteine through the conserved F or W. A D gene is named only where the DNA matches it firmly. Expanded clones get a size class; other rows say once, few or many, or leave the size out.

D: .
J: TRBJ2-1
length: 13
size: few
V: TRBV27
CDR3: CASSLFAGPEQFF

D: TRBD1
J: TRBJ1-2
length: 15
size: many
V: TRBV11-2
CDR3: CASSFPRTGVHGYTF

D: TRBD1
J: TRBJ2-7
length: 12
size: .
V: TRBV11-2
CDR3: CASSLQGVQQYF

D: .
J: TRBJ1-4
length: 15
size: .
V: TRBV28
CDR3: CASSARDRSIEKLFF

D: TRBD2
J: TRBJ2-3
length: 17
size: many
V: TRBV12-3/TRBV12-4
CDR3: CASSLAPRGGLGDTQYF

D: .
J: TRBJ2-7
length: 15
size: .
V: TRBV7-6
CDR3: CASSLAGEYLYEQYF

D: .
J: TRBJ1-2
length: 13
size: .
V: TRBV27
CDR3: CASSLGGLIDYTF

D: .
J: TRBJ1-5
length: 12
size: .
V: TRBV6-2/TRBV6-3
CDR3: CASSSDSGAQHF

D: .
J: TRBJ1-5
length: 14
size: many
V: TRBV27
CDR3: CASSPWEGGQPQHF

D: .
J: TRBJ1-1
length: 16
size: .
V: TRBV19
CDR3: CASTIGRGIPNTEAFF

D: .
J: TRBJ2-2
length: 14
size: many
V: TRBV3-1
CDR3: CASSQVDIPGELFF

D: .
J: TRBJ2-1
length: 17
size: .
V: TRBV2
CDR3: CASSPGVGTPLVNEQFF

D: TRBD2
J: TRBJ2-5
length: 14
size: few
V: TRBV2
CDR3: CASSETSAVRGGYF

D: TRBD2
J: TRBJ2-1
length: 15
size: once
V: TRBV11-2
CDR3: CASSPSGPRRNEQFF

D: TRBD2
J: TRBJ2-3
length: 17
size: .
V: TRBV20-1
CDR3: CSARPGLAGGLSDAQYF

D: .
J: TRBJ2-3
length: 14
size: few
V: TRBV10-3
CDR3: CAIDARGVKDTQYF

D: .
J: TRBJ2-5
length: 14
size: .
V: TRBV25-1
CDR3: CASSEPRFQETQYF

D: .
J: TRBJ1-5
length: 18
size: few
V: TRBV19
CDR3: CASSTLRQAGVGNQPQHF

D: .
J: TRBJ1-2
length: 13
size: many
V: TRBV3-1
CDR3: CASSRGDYYGYTF

D: .
J: TRBJ1-6
length: 16
size: many
V: TRBV27
CDR3: CASSTWDRAGNWPLHF

D: TRBD1
J: TRBJ2-7
length: 14
size: few
V: TRBV28
CDR3: CASSSNRGRREQYF

D: .
J: TRBJ1-6
length: 16
size: many
V: TRBV2
CDR3: CASSEDVADYNSPLHF

D: TRBD2
J: TRBJ2-7
length: 17
size: many
V: TRBV27
CDR3: CASSPRDLAGSSYEQYF

D: .
J: TRBJ2-3
length: 13
size: many
V: TRBV7-3
CDR3: CASSSGFTDTQYF

D: .
J: TRBJ2-7
length: 13
size: many
V: TRBV11-2
CDR3: CASSLRGIYEQYF

D: .
J: TRBJ2-1
length: 12
size: many
V: TRBV5-1
CDR3: CASSFDGAEQFF

D: .
J: TRBJ2-7
length: 13
size: many
V: TRBV5-5
CDR3: CASSFFIGDEQYF

D: .
J: TRBJ2-2
length: 16
size: .
V: TRBV7-2
CDR3: CASSLLGAPWTGELFF

D: TRBD2
J: TRBJ2-7
length: 14
size: .
V: TRBV19
CDR3: CASSPGLGSYEQYF

D: .
J: TRBJ1-1
length: 11
size: many
V: TRBV28
CDR3: CASSFATEAFF

D: .
J: TRBJ1-2
length: 19
size: .
V: TRBV6-1
CDR3: CASSEEIRASRQMNYGYTF

D: .
J: TRBJ2-6
length: 18
size: .
V: TRBV15
CDR3: CATSRDAGGTGFANVLTF

D: .
J: TRBJ1-5
length: 12
size: many
V: TRBV20-1
CDR3: CSAREPNQPQHF

D: .
J: TRBJ2-1
length: 15
size: many
V: TRBV5-1
CDR3: CASSFSVSSYNEQFF

D: .
J: TRBJ2-2
length: 16
size: many
V: TRBV9
CDR3: CASSVDEGTYTGELFF

D: .
J: TRBJ2-2
length: 12
size: once
V: TRBV19
CDR3: CASSVRPGELFF

D: .
J: TRBJ1-1
length: 16
size: many
V: TRBV11-1
CDR3: CASSLEGSRVGTEAFF

D: TRBD2
J: TRBJ2-4
length: 18
size: .
V: TRBV4-1
CDR3: CASSQGLAGGHAKNIQYF

D: .
J: TRBJ2-7
length: 15
size: many
V: TRBV20-1
CDR3: CSATPRLDGRYEQYF

D: TRBD2
J: TRBJ2-5
length: 13
size: many
V: TRBV29-1
CDR3: CSVSSGGRETQYF

D: .
J: TRBJ1-5
length: 15
size: .
V: TRBV6-1
CDR3: CASSEDLTGNQPQHF

D: .
J: TRBJ1-2
length: 13
size: many
V: TRBV3-1
CDR3: CASSQDRVLGYTF

D: TRBD2
J: TRBJ2-5
length: 15
size: many
V: TRBV12-3/TRBV12-4
CDR3: CASSEAGGGVQTQYF

D: TRBD1
J: TRBJ1-1
length: 15
size: many
V: TRBV30
CDR3: CAWRVAGQNIGEAFF

D: .
J: TRBJ2-7
length: 15
size: few
V: TRBV4-2
CDR3: CASSQAGQTLYEQYF

D: .
J: TRBJ2-1
length: 14
size: .
V: TRBV6-4
CDR3: CASSESLARHEQFF

D: .
J: TRBJ2-6
length: 14
size: .
V: TRBV30
CDR3: CAWSPGVGANVLTF

D: TRBD1
J: TRBJ2-7
length: 17
size: many
V: TRBV18
CDR3: CASSPKNLPGQTYEQYF

D: TRBD1
J: TRBJ2-5
length: 14
size: many
V: TRBV28
CDR3: CASSQPGGLETQYF

D: .
J: TRBJ2-7
length: 11
size: .
V: TRBV29-1
CDR3: CSVEDPYEQYF

D: TRBD1
J: TRBJ2-1
length: 16
size: .
V: TRBV11-2
CDR3: CASSLGAHRGINEQFF

D: .
J: TRBJ1-6
length: 14
size: few
V: TRBV6-1
CDR3: CASSPGGANSPLHF

D: .
J: TRBJ2-7
length: 13
size: once
V: TRBV19
CDR3: CASSIASFDEQYF